One and the same sample provided the 8 T cell receptor beta chains below, sequenced in a study of blood T cell repertoires in COVID-19. Assay: immunoSEQ multiplex PCR; the TCRdb copy retains only in-frame clones and omits some. This table holds about 400,000 clones, roughly 86% found once. The sample was PBMCs or T cells enriched from blood (not recorded which). These receptors all stem from a woman between 25 and 40 years old who had recovered from COVID-19.

The chain employs TRBV30 and TRBJ1-2; no clear D. Germline V lookup: CDR1 GTSNPN, CDR2 SVGIG (reference sequence). Trimming pared 3 bases from V and 0 bases from J, leaving 8 bases between. The CDR3 sequence is 13 residues long. The CDR3: CAWSGGTNYGYTF. In nucleotides, the CDR3 is TGTGCCTGGAGCGGAGGGACTAACTATGGCTACACCTTC.

The V gene is TRBV19, the J gene TRBJ1-5; D might be TRBD1 (6 bases). The CDR3 has 14 residues. Germline V lookup: CDR1 LNHDA, CDR2 SQIVND (reference sequence). V lost 7 bases and J 9 bases, leaving 19 bases between the germline ends. This chain's CDR3 is CASKMTGPQRPQHF. The CDR3 bases are TGTGCCAGTAAAATGACAGGACCGCAGAGGCCCCAGCATTTT.

V usage is TRBV7-9 and J usage is TRBJ1-6; TRBD1 is a possible D gene (6 bases). Germline lookup yields CDR1 SEHNR and CDR2 FQNEAQ (reference sequence). This CDR3 region has 15 residues. V was shortened by 1 base and J by 8 bases, with 12 bases between the two germline ends. Here the CDR3 DNA reads TGTGCCAGCAGCTTAGGGCAGGGGTCTGATTCACCCCTCCACTTT. Protein: CASSLGQGSDSPLHF.

This rearrangement joins TRBV28 to TRBJ2-7; 9 bases map to TRBD2. Germline CDR1 and CDR2: MDHEN and SYDVKM. This CDR3 contains 16 residues. The J segment lost 0 bases and the V segment lost 2 bases, leaving 5 bases of the junction unmatched. In DNA form, the CDR3 reads TGTGCCAGCAGTTTACGGTCTAGCGGGAACTCCTACGAGCAGTACTTC. Protein: CASSLRSSGNSYEQYF.

This clone was seen once. The chain carries TRBV28 and TRBJ1-1; 8 bases match TRBD1. V trimming: 6 bases; J trimming: 3 bases; junction bases outside the gene matches: 12. CDR3 length: 16 amino acids. Germline CDR1 is MDHEN and CDR2 is SYDVKM. Here the CDR3 DNA reads TGTGCCAGCAGCGCCACAGGGGGTCTAGGATACACTGAAGCTTTCTTT. It is translated as CASSATGGLGYTEAFF.

The V gene is TRBV7-3, the J gene TRBJ2-3; 8 bases are a match to TRBD2. This CDR3 contains 15 residues. V lost 1 base to trimming and J lost 2 bases; unmatched junction nucleotides: 2. Per the germline V gene, CDR1 is SGHTA and CDR2 is FQGTGA. The CDR3 sequence: CASSLIAGTTDTQYF. The CDR3 DNA sequence: TGTGCCAGCAGCTTAATAGCGGGGACCACAGATACGCAGTATTTT.

The chain links TRBV6-5 to TRBJ2-7, with D possibly matching TRBD2 (5 bases). This CDR3 is built from 14 residues. The V end was cut by 2 bases, the J end by 5 bases, with 13 bases between. Per germline, CDR1 MNHEY and CDR2 SVGAGI. The CDR3 DNA reads as TGTGCCAGCAGTTACCCCGGCCCCGGGGACGAGCAGTACTTC. This translates into CASSYPGPGDEQYF.

This chain joins TRBV6-5 and TRBJ1-5, with D tentatively TRBD1 (5 bases). Per the germline V gene, CDR1 is MNHEY and CDR2 is SVGAGI. The CDR3 is made up of 16 amino acids. With 2 bases removed from V and 6 bases from J, the gap between germline ends came to 17 bases. As DNA, the CDR3 is TGTGCCAGCAGTTACCCCTTGGGGCAGGGAACTCAGCCCCAGCATTTT. This encodes CASSYPLGQGTQPQHF.